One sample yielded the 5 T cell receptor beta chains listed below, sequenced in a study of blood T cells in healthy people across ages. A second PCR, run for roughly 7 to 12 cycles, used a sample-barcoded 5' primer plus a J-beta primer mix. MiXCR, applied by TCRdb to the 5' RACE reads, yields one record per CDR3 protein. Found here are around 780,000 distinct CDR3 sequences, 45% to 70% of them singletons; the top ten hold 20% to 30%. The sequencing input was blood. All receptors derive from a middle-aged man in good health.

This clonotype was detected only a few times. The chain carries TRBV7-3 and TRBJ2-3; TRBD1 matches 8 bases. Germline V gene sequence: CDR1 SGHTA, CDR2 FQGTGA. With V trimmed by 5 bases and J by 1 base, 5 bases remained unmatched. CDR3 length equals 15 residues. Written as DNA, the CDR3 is TGTGCCAGCAGCAAGACAGGGGTTGGCACAGATACGCAGTATTTT. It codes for CASSKTGVGTDTQYF.

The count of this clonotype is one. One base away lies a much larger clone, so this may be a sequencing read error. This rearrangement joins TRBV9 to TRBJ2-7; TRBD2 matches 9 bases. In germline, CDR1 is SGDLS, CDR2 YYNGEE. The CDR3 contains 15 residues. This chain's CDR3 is CASSAGLASSYERYF. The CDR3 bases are TGTGCCAGCAGCGCCGGACTAGCGAGCTCCTACGAGCGGTACTTC.

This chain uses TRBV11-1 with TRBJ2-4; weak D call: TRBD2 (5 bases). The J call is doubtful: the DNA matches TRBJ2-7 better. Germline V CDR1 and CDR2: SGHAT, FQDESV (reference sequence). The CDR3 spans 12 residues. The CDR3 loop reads CASSLDGSEQYF. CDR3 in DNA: TGTGCCAGCAGCTTAGATGGGAGCGAGCAGTACTTC.

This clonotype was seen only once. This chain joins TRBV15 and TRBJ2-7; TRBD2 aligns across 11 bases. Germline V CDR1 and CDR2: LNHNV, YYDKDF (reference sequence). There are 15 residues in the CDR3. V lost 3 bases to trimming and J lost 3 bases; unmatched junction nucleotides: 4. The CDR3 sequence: CATSSGTSGIYEQYF. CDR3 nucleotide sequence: TGTGCCACCAGCAGCGGGACTAGCGGCATCTACGAGCAGTACTTC.

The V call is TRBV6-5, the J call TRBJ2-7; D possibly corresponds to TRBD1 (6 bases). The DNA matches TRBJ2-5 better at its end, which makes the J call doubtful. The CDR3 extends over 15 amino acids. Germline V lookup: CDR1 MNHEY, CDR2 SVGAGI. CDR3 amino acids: CASRTHLQGKETQYF. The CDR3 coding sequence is TGTGCCAGCAGGACCCACCTACAGGGAAAAGAGACCCAGTACTTC.